This T cell receptor (beta chain) was found in a study of tumor and adjacent non-tumor tissue in lung cancer. Whole-study results and caveats: Higher tumor TCR diversity was associated with shorter survival. In normal lung, the top 100 clones were significantly more dominant than in tumor. Significantly higher TCR diversity was found in tumor than normal lung.

Three rounds of nested PCR, following a modified ARM-PCR protocol, produced the TCRbeta library. MiXCR, applied by TCRdb to the multiplex PCR reads, yields one record per CDR3 protein. The sample has more than 75,000 distinct CDR3 sequences, 80% seen once; the top ten hold roughly 14%. No cell sorting was done before RNA was extracted from the tissue. A word on this clonotype: Its antigen remains unidentified. A read error may account for a junction end that differs from germline.

Germline V gene sequence: CDR1 MGHRA, CDR2 YSYEKL. The CDR3 has 16 residues. The clonotype originates from a woman in her forties or fifties with non-small cell lung cancer. This chain links TRBV4-1 with TRBJ1-5, with TRBD1 matching over 7 bases. Sequencing used lung tumor tissue. CDR3 sequence (DNA): TGCGCCAGCAGCGCCCGACAGGGTGACGGTAATCAGCCCCCGCATTTT. Translated: CASSARQGDGNQPPHF.